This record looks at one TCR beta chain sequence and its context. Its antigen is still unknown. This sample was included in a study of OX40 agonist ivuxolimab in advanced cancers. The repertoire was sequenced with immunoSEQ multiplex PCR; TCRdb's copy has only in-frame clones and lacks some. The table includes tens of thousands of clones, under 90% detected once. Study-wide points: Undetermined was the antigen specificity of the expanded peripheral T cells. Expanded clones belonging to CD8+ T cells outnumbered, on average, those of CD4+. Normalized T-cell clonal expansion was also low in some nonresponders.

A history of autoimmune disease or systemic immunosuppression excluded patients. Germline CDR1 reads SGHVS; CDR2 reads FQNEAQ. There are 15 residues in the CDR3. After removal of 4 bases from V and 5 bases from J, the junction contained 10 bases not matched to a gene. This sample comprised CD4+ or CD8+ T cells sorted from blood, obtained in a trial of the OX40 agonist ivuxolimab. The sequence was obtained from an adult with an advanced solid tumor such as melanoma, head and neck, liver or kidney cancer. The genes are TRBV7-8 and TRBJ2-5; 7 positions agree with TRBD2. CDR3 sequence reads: CASSSLRQGGETQYF. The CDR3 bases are TGTGCCAGCAGCTCCCTTCGGCAGGGAGGGGAGACCCAGTACTTC.